The 9 T cell receptor beta chains presented below share a single source sample, sequenced in a study of shared clonotypes between healthy human individuals. Generated by immunoSEQ multiplex PCR, the TCRdb table keeps only in-frame clones and is missing some. The sample carries roughly 2.5 million clones, 85% to 95% recorded once. The sequencing input was naive CD4+ T cells sorted from blood. Subset here: CD45RA+ positively selected. These receptors were taken from a man aged 18 to 30 in good health.

The genes are TRBV7-8 and TRBJ1-2; 7 bases map to TRBD1. V lost 5 bases, J lost 4 bases, and 4 bases stayed unmatched. This CDR3 is built from 13 residues. Germline V lookup: CDR1 SGHVS, CDR2 FQNEAQ. For the CDR3, the DNA is TGTGCCAGCAGCGAGCGGACAGGCTATGGCTACACCTTC. Translating gives CASSERTGYGYTF.

The CDR3 nucleotides read TGTGCCAGCAGTGAAGGGTCTGGTTCGTTCTACGAGCAGTACTTC. Amino acid sequence: CASSEGSGSFYEQYF. V gene TRBV2 combines with J gene TRBJ2-7; D is ambiguous. The germline V gene has CDR1 SNHLY and CDR2 FYNNEI. V was pared by 1 base and J by 3 bases, with 13 bases between. The CDR3 extends over 15 amino acids.

This clone was counted once. V is TRBV4-1 and J is TRBJ2-3, with 10 bases identical to TRBD2. CDR3 length equals 17 residues. V dropped 1 base and J dropped 3; count of bases not matched to a gene: 7. The germline V gene has CDR1 MGHRA and CDR2 YSYEKL. The CDR3 spells CASSQATSGALTDTQYF. CDR3 sequence (DNA): TGCGCCAGCAGCCAAGCTACTAGCGGGGCCTTGACAGATACGCAGTATTTT.

The V and J genes are TRBV27 and TRBJ2-2, with 7 positions matching TRBD2. CDR3 length equals 17 residues. In germline, CDR1 is MNHEY, CDR2 SMNVEV (reference sequence). Unmatched junction bases numbered 12, after V lost 3 bases and J lost 5 bases. The CDR3 is CASSFIRLATRTGELFF. The CDR3 DNA reads TGTGCCAGCAGTTTCATCCGACTAGCAACAAGGACCGGGGAGCTGTTTTTT.

This clone was seen only once. This specimen includes other DNA sequences encoding the same CDR3. V usage is TRBV9 and J usage is TRBJ2-3, with D possibly TRBD2 on 6 matching bases. The CDR3 has 14 residues. Trimming took off 0 bases at V and 4 bases at J, with 9 bases between the two ends. Germline V CDR1 and CDR2: SGDLS, YYNGEE. The chain's CDR3 is CASSVVLAADTQYF. CDR3 bases: TGTGCCAGCAGCGTAGTTTTAGCGGCAGATACGCAGTATTTT.

The gene calls are TRBV7-2 and TRBJ1-2, with D maybe TRBD1 (6 bases). Trimming left V 4 bases short and J 3 bases short, with 15 bases between. The CDR3 covers 15 residues. CDR1 is SGHTA and CDR2 is FQGNSA in the germline V gene. CDR3 coding DNA: TGTGCCAGCAGCTCCGCCCAGGGGCTGGACTATGGCTACACCTTC. It is translated as CASSSAQGLDYGYTF.

Of note for this clone: In the same sample, other DNA sequences code for this CDR3. This sequence joins TRBV30 and TRBJ1-1; perhaps TRBD1 as D (5 bases). The germline V gene has CDR1 GTSNPN and CDR2 SVGIG (reference sequence). This CDR3 has 13 amino acids. V was clipped by 2 bases and J by 2 bases, with 9 bases between them. The CDR3 DNA reads as TGTGCCTGGAGTCGGCAGGGTAACACTGAAGCTTTCTTT. Translation gives CAWSRQGNTEAFF.

V is TRBV27 and J is TRBJ2-7, with D perhaps matching TRBD1 (5 bases). CDR3 size: 16 residues. The V end was cut by 4 bases, the J end by 0 bases, with 16 bases between. Germline CDR1 is MNHEY and CDR2 is SMNVEV (reference sequence). The CDR3 sequence: CASSSPLRASSYEQYF. The CDR3 nucleotides read TGTGCCAGCAGTTCCCCCCTCAGGGCAAGCTCCTACGAGCAGTACTTC.

V and J are TRBV10-3 and TRBJ2-2; perhaps TRBD2 as D (5 bases). This CDR3 has 14 amino acids. The V end was cut by 8 bases, the J end by 6 bases, with 16 bases between. CDR1 ENHRY and CDR2 SYGVKD come from the germline V gene. CDR3 in DNA: TGTGCCATCCCCCGTGGGAGCCTTCCCGGGGAGCTGTTTTTT. It translates to CAIPRGSLPGELFF.